A selection of T cell receptor beta chains follows, all from one sample in a study of blood T cell repertoires in COVID-19. Only in-frame clones appear in the TCRdb table, and some are missing; sequencing was by immunoSEQ multiplex PCR. The sample lists more than 95,000 clones; 91% were seen once. Sequenced material: peripheral blood. These receptors came from a human donor in a cohort sampled during active COVID-19. The CDR3 runs from the conserved cysteine through the conserved F or W. A D gene is named only where the DNA matches it firmly. Clone size appears in some rows only: once, few, many, or a class for an expanded clone.

TGTGCCAGCAGCCCACGGGTCGAGCCCCCCCGGCATTCACCCCTCCACTTT	CASSPRVEPPRHSPLHF	TRBV5-4	17	TRBJ1-6	NA	NA
TGTGCCAGCAGTGAAAAGGGGACAGGGGGCGCCGTCTATGGCTACACCTTC	CASSEKGTGGAVYGYTF	TRBV25-1	17	TRBJ1-2	NA	TRBD1
TGTGCCAGCAGTGATGGACTCGAGACCCAGTACTTC	CASSDGLETQYF	TRBV2	12	TRBJ2-5	NA	NA
TGTGCCAGTAGTATAGATGGGACAGCTCCTATGAACACTGAAGCTTTCTTT	CASSIDGTAPMNTEAFF	TRBV19	17	TRBJ1-1	NA	TRBD1
TGTGCTAGCAACCCAGCGGGTATTTGGGGGACCCAGTACTTC	CASNPAGIWGTQYF	TRBV19	14	TRBJ2-5	NA	NA
TGTGCCATCGGACCCGACAGGGCCAGCTCCTACGAGCAGTACTTC	CAIGPDRASSYEQYF	TRBV2	15	TRBJ2-7	NA	TRBD1
TGTGCCAGCAGTTTACCCGGGAGCGGGTACAATGAGCAGTTCTTC	CASSLPGSGYNEQFF	TRBV27	15	TRBJ2-1	NA	NA
TGCGCCAGCAGTCCTTATACCGGGACAACTGTCGGCTACACCTTC	CASSPYTGTTVGYTF	TRBV4-3	15	TRBJ1-2	NA	NA
TGTGCCAGCAGCGTGCAGGGGGCGGGAAACACCATATATTTT	CASSVQGAGNTIYF	TRBV9	14	TRBJ1-3	NA	TRBD1
TGTGCCAGCAGCCGGGCGACTAGCGGGAGAGGATCCTACGAGCAGTACTTC	CASSRATSGRGSYEQYF	TRBV5-4	17	TRBJ2-7	NA	TRBD2
TGCGCCAGCAGCCAAGAACTAGCGGGGACTAATGAGCAGTTCTTC	CASSQELAGTNEQFF	TRBV4-1	15	TRBJ2-1	NA	TRBD2
TGTGCCAGCAGTTATCACTACGAGCAGTACTTC	CASSYHYEQYF	TRBV28	11	TRBJ2-7	NA	NA
TGTGCCAGCAGTTATCAAAGACAGACAAACACCGGGGAGCTGTTTTTT	CASSYQRQTNTGELFF	TRBV6-5	16	TRBJ2-2	few	NA
TGTGCCAGCAGCTTATCGAGCTCCTACGAGCAGTACTTC	CASSLSSSYEQYF	TRBV11-2	13	TRBJ2-7	NA	NA
TGTGCCAGCAGCTTAGAGGGGGAGTCTTACGAGCAGTACTTC	CASSLEGESYEQYF	TRBV7-9	14	TRBJ2-7	NA	NA
TGTGCCAGCAGCGAACACGACGGAGACAATGAGCAGTTCTTC	CASSEHDGDNEQFF	TRBV9	14	TRBJ2-1	NA	NA
TGTGCCAGCAGTGACGGACAGGGTGGGTCCTACGAGCAGTACTTC	CASSDGQGGSYEQYF	TRBV25-1	15	TRBJ2-7	NA	TRBD1